What follows are 32 T cell receptor beta chains derived from one specimen sequenced in a study of beta chain features in type 1 diabetes. Expressed TCRB transcripts got sequenced, as all isolated RNA was reverse transcribed. Using immunoSEQ multiplex PCR, the repertoire was profiled, and TCRdb retains in-frame clones only, with some absent. Of a few hundred thousand clones listed, roughly 10% are singletons. The sequenced sample was central memory CD4+ T cells from blood. These TCRs come from a man younger than 35 in good health.

This clone was observed many times. The rearrangement links TRBV19 to TRBJ1-2; D is ambiguous. There are 13 residues in the CDR3. With 5 bases removed from V and 2 bases from J, the gap between germline ends came to 9 bases. CDR1 LNHDA and CDR2 SQIVND come from the germline V gene (reference sequence). In DNA, the CDR3 is TGTGCCAGTAGTTTTGGCAGAAACTATGGCTACACCTTC. The encoded protein is CASSFGRNYGYTF.

This clone has more than one count but fewer than ten. The genes are TRBV7-2 and TRBJ1-4, with no clear D. V was cut by 5 bases and J by 6 bases, with 10 bases left in between. Germline assignment: CDR1 SGHTA and CDR2 FQGNSA. The CDR3 runs to 13 residues. The CDR3 reads CASSNQFHEKLFF. CDR3 coding DNA: TGTGCCAGCAGCAATCAGTTTCATGAAAAACTGTTTTTT.

This chain connects TRBV4-2 to TRBJ2-1; D is unclear. This CDR3 is 14 amino acids long. V was cut by 3 bases and J by 9 bases, with 15 bases left in between. The V gene's germline CDR1 is LGHNA and CDR2 YNFKEQ. The CDR3 reads CASSQMSRSVEQFF. CDR3 nucleotide sequence: TGTGCCAGCAGCCAGATGTCGCGGAGTGTTGAGCAGTTCTTC.

The sample holds a few counts of this clone. The V call is TRBV5-1, the J call TRBJ1-3, with unresolved D. Trimming removed 3 bases from V and 0 bases from J, with 13 bases in between. Looked up from germline, CDR1 is SGHRS and CDR2 is YFSETQ. The CDR3 consists of 16 residues. DNA of the CDR3: TGCGCCAGCAGCTCCCTGGAGCGGAACTCTGGAAACACCATATATTTT. Its protein product is CASSSLERNSGNTIYF. Combining the CDR3 with reference TRBV5-1 and TRBJ1-3 gives the whole variable domain KAGVTQTPRYLIKTRGQQVTLSCSPISGHRSVSWYQQTPGQGLQFLFEYFSETQRNKGNFPGRFSGRQFSNSRSEMNVSTLELGDSALYLCASSSLERNSGNTIYFGEGSWLTVV.

This clone showed up just a few times. The chain has TRBV7-8 and TRBJ1-1; D remains unclear. The CDR3 totals 12 residues. Germline-derived CDR1 and CDR2 are SGHVS and FQNEAQ. The V gene lost 3 bases and the J gene lost 4 bases, with 6 bases spanning the gap. CDR3 nucleotide sequence: TGTGCCAGCAGCTTGAGGGCCACTGAAGCTTTCTTT. This codes for CASSLRATEAFF.

The V gene is TRBV29-1, the J gene TRBJ2-7; TRBD1 matches at 9 bases. Per germline, CDR1 SQVTM and CDR2 ANQGSEA. This CDR3 comprises 17 residues. CDR3 amino acids: CIVGPYGDRVNPYEQYF. CDR3 nucleotides: TGCATCGTGGGGCCCTACGGGGACAGGGTCAATCCCTACGAGCAGTACTTC.

The V gene is TRBV29-1, the J gene TRBJ2-2; D is possibly TRBD2 (5 bases). CDR3 length: 12 residues. CDR1 and CDR2 from the germline V gene are SQVTM and ANQGSEA. V was pared by 4 bases and J by 6 bases, with 9 bases between. The CDR3 DNA sequence: TGCAGCGTTGTGTTAGCGTCCGGGGAGCTGTTTTTT. Translated: CSVVLASGELFF.

The chain joins TRBV29-1 to TRBJ2-7; 10 bases are shared with TRBD2. Germline V gene data show CDR1 as SQVTM and CDR2 as ANQGSEA. V was pared by 4 bases and J by 5 bases, with 5 bases of the junction left unmatched. The CDR3 contains 13 residues. The CDR3 DNA reads as TGCAGCGTTGGTCGGCTAGCGGGAGACGAGCAGTACTTC. Translation: CSVGRLAGDEQYF.

The chain has TRBV5-1 and TRBJ2-3; D may be TRBD2 (5 bases). CDR3 size: 14 residues. The V end was cut by 6 bases, the J end by 1 base, with 12 bases between. Looked up from germline, CDR1 is SGHRS and CDR2 is YFSETQ. CDR3 in amino acids: CASIDGIRTDTQYF. Written as DNA, the CDR3 is TGCGCCAGCATCGACGGGATCCGCACAGATACGCAGTATTTT.

This clone was seen only a few times. The rearrangement joins TRBV10-3 to TRBJ2-7; 7 positions match TRBD1. V trimming: 8 bases; J trimming: 4 bases; junction bases outside the gene matches: 11. In germline, CDR1 is ENHRY, CDR2 SYGVKD. The CDR3 has 14 amino acids. CDR3 sequence: CAIARRDSYYEQYF. The DNA for the CDR3 is TGTGCCATCGCACGCCGGGACAGTTATTACGAGCAGTACTTC.

This clone occurred a few times. The chain uses TRBV29-1 and TRBJ2-7; TRBD2 agrees at 10 bases. This CDR3 contains 11 residues. CDR1 SQVTM and CDR2 ANQGSEA come from the germline V gene. V gave up 7 bases and J gave up 4 bases; unmatched junction bases: 1. This CDR3 is CSGGLAYEQYF. For the CDR3, the DNA is TGCAGCGGGGGACTAGCGTACGAGCAGTACTTC.

This clone came up a few times. The chain joins TRBV7-2 to TRBJ2-6; D call uncertain. The CDR3 runs to 14 residues. Germline CDR1 reads SGHTA; CDR2 reads FQGNSA. V lost 3 bases and J lost 2, with 5 bases in between. CDR3: CASSLGPGANVLTF. CDR3 DNA sequence: TGTGCCAGCAGCTTGGGCCCTGGGGCCAACGTCCTGACTTTC.

This clone was recorded a few times. The DNA for the CDR3 is TGCGCCAGCAGCCCCGGGACAGGGGGGGTTGAGCAGTTCTTC. Residues: CASSPGTGGVEQFF. The chain is built from TRBV5-1 and TRBJ2-1, with 11 bases lining up with TRBD1. The J segment lost 9 bases and the V segment lost 4 bases, leaving 6 bases of the junction unmatched. Germline loops: CDR1 SGHRS, CDR2 YFSETQ. The CDR3 consists of 14 residues. Using reference TRBV5-1 and TRBJ2-1 for the parts outside the CDR3, the full variable domain is KAGVTQTPRYLIKTRGQQVTLSCSPISGHRSVSWYQQTPGQGLQFLFEYFSETQRNKGNFPGRFSGRQFSNSRSEMNVSTLELGDSALYLCASSPGTGGVEQFFGPGTRLTVL.

The V gene is TRBV28, the J gene TRBJ2-2, with unresolved D. V was pared by 2 bases and J by 4 bases, with 5 bases between. There are 13 residues in the CDR3. CDR1 and CDR2 (germline): MDHEN, SYDVKM. CDR3 DNA: TGTGCCAGCAGTTTAACATTCACCGGGGAGCTGTTTTTT. Its translation: CASSLTFTGELFF. The whole variable domain, remainder taken from reference TRBV28 and TRBJ2-2, is DVKVTQSSRYLVKRTGEKVFLECVQDMDHENMFWYRQDPGLGLRLIYFSYDVKMKEKGDIPEGYSVSREKKERFSLILESASTNQTSMYLCASSLTFTGELFFGEGSRLTVL.

Note on this clone: In the same sample, other DNA sequences code for this CDR3. This chain links TRBV27 with TRBJ2-6, with 10 bases identical to TRBD1. Germline V gene sequence: CDR1 MNHEY, CDR2 SMNVEV (reference sequence). The J segment lost 0 bases and the V segment lost 0 bases, leaving 5 bases of the junction unmatched. The CDR3 runs to 19 residues. Written as DNA, the CDR3 is TGTGCCAGCAGTTTATCGCCGGGACAGGGGAGCTCTGGGGCCAACGTCCTGACTTTC. Translating gives CASSLSPGQGSSGANVLTF.

A few counts support this clone. The chain is built from TRBV10-3 and TRBJ1-2, with D possibly being TRBD1 (5 bases). With 11 bases removed from V and 3 bases from J, the gap between germline ends came to 16 bases. Looked up from germline, CDR1 is ENHRY and CDR2 is SYGVKD. The CDR3 runs 13 residues. The CDR3 region is CASTAGTYYGYTF. Written as DNA, the CDR3 is TGTGCCTCCACGGCGGGGACCTACTATGGCTACACCTTC.

DNA for the CDR3: TGTGCCTGGAGTAGACTAGCGCAAGAGACCCAGTACTTC. It yields the protein CAWSRLAQETQYF. This sequence joins TRBV30 and TRBJ2-5; 8 positions agree with TRBD2. The germline V gene has CDR1 GTSNPN and CDR2 SVGIG (reference sequence). CDR3 length: 13 amino acids. The junction had 1 base not matched to a gene; V was cut back by 2 bases and J by 2 bases.

This clone was detected a few times. The J gene is TRBJ2-1, the V gene TRBV7-2; D remains ambiguous. CDR3 length equals 14 residues. Trimming stripped 1 base from V and 2 bases from J, with 6 bases between. Germline loops: CDR1 SGHTA, CDR2 FQGNSA. The CDR3 DNA follows: TGTGCCAGCAGCTTAGGCAACCCCTACAATGAGCAGTTCTTC. Translated, it gives CASSLGNPYNEQFF.

The rearrangement links TRBV5-1 to TRBJ2-7, with 9 nucleotides matching TRBD1. After removal of 1 base from V and 6 bases from J, the junction contained 11 bases not matched to a gene. The CDR3 loop spans 16 amino acids. CDR1 is SGHRS and CDR2 is YFSETQ in the germline V gene. The CDR3 here is CASSLRAGTGTREQYF. The CDR3 coding sequence is TGCGCCAGCAGCTTGCGGGCCGGGACAGGGACCCGCGAGCAGTACTTC.

This clone showed up many times. The chain combines TRBV10-3 with TRBJ2-3; 9 bases fit TRBD2. The CDR3 consists of 14 residues. The V gene end was trimmed by 10 bases and the J gene end by 0 bases; junction bases not matched to a gene: 5. Germline V gene data show CDR1 as ENHRY and CDR2 as SYGVKD. The CDR3 loop is CATGGLASTDTQYF. CDR3 coding DNA: TGTGCCACCGGAGGACTAGCGAGCACAGATACGCAGTATTTT.

The chain recombines TRBV20-1 with TRBJ2-7, with D unresolved. CDR3 length equals 8 residues. Germline CDR1 reads DFQATT; CDR2 reads SNEGSKA (reference sequence). V was cut by 8 bases and J by 5 bases, with 4 bases left in between. CDR3 DNA: TGCAGTAATGACGAGCAGTACTTC. It yields the protein CSNDEQYF.

This clone was detected ten times or more. The rearrangement uses TRBV30 and TRBJ2-2; 7 bases are a match to TRBD1. The CDR3 is 14 amino acids. V was pared by 4 bases and J by 0 bases, with 2 bases of the junction left unmatched. Germline V gene data show CDR1 as GTSNPN and CDR2 as SVGIG (reference sequence). The DNA of the CDR3 is TGTGCCTGGAAGGGACAGACGAACACCGGGGAGCTGTTTTTT. This sequence encodes CAWKGQTNTGELFF.

There are a few counts of this clone. The chain has TRBV4-2 and TRBJ2-1, with D perhaps being TRBD1 or TRBD2 (6 bases each). The V end lost 5 bases, the J end lost 8 bases, and 16 bases lay between the germline ends. The CDR3 covers 14 residues. Germline-derived CDR1 and CDR2 are LGHNA and YNFKEQ. The CDR3 DNA sequence: TGTGCCAGCAGCTCACAGCTGGGGGGCCATGAGCAGTTCTTC. Translation: CASSSQLGGHEQFF.

This clone was observed at least ten times. V and J are TRBV25-1 and TRBJ2-7, with 12 bases fitting TRBD2. The CDR3 is 16 residues long. V trimming: 3 bases; J trimming: 0 bases; junction bases outside the gene matches: 3. Germline values: CDR1 MGHDK, CDR2 SYGVNS. In DNA form, the CDR3 reads TGTGCCAGCAGTGAGGTGACTAGCGGGAGCTCCTACGAGCAGTACTTC. This encodes CASSEVTSGSSYEQYF.

This clone showed up many times. The chain links TRBV7-2 to TRBJ2-1; 7 nucleotides agree with TRBD2. The germline V gene encodes CDR1 SGHTA and CDR2 FQGNSA. The V and J ends lost 5 bases and 3 bases, in that order; junction bases with no gene match: 7. The CDR3 loop spans 15 amino acids. CDR3 DNA: TGTGCCAGCAGCAGGAGCGGGATGTTCTACAATGAGCAGTTCTTC. It codes for CASSRSGMFYNEQFF.

This clone came up a few times. V is TRBV4-1 and J is TRBJ1-4; possible D gene TRBD1, 5 bases. This CDR3 comprises 14 residues. Trimming took off 2 bases at V and 7 bases at J, with 11 bases between the two ends. Germline-derived CDR1 and CDR2 are MGHRA and YSYEKL. The CDR3 sequence: CASSQQGVGEKLFF. The CDR3 DNA reads as TGCGCCAGCAGCCAACAGGGCGTGGGTGAAAAACTGTTTTTT.

There are a few counts of this clone. The junction does not match germline at one end; this may be a read error. The chain links TRBV7-3 to TRBJ2-6; unclear D gene. CDR1 is SGHTA, CDR2 FQGTGA, per germline. The CDR3 loop spans 14 amino acids. This CDR3 reads CASSLTSGANVLTF. CDR3 bases: TGTGCCAGCAGCCTAACCTCTGGGGCCAACGTCCTGACTTTC.

In its sample, this clone was seen a few times. V is TRBV7-2 and J is TRBJ2-3; no reliable D call. In germline, CDR1 is SGHTA, CDR2 FQGNSA. The V and J ends lost 5 bases and 4 bases respectively, with 13 bases between them. The CDR3 runs to 14 residues. The CDR3 sequence: CASSQRYLADTQYF. CDR3 nucleotides: TGTGCCAGCAGCCAAAGGTACCTCGCAGATACGCAGTATTTT.

This clone has a count of ten or more. This sequence joins TRBV5-4 and TRBJ2-5, with D possibly matching TRBD2 (5 bases). Germline loops: CDR1 SGHNT, CDR2 YYREEE (reference sequence). Trimming stripped 3 bases from V and 7 bases from J, with 16 bases between. The CDR3 totals 14 residues. The CDR3 DNA follows: TGTGCCAGCAGCTCTAGCTCCTCAAAGGGGACCCAGTACTTC. Its translation is CASSSSSSKGTQYF.

The chain carries TRBV11-1 and TRBJ2-5; D not certain. The CDR3 extends over 12 amino acids. V was trimmed by 5 bases and J by 9 bases, leaving 13 bases between them. The germline V gene encodes CDR1 SGHAT and CDR2 FQDESV (reference sequence). The CDR3 loop is CASSPAFGAQYF. Here the CDR3 DNA reads TGTGCCAGCAGCCCAGCCTTTGGTGCCCAGTACTTC.

In this sample, this clone turned up many times. The rearrangement uses TRBV7-8 and TRBJ2-3; a possible D gene is TRBD2 (6 bases). CDR1 SGHVS and CDR2 FQNEAQ come from the germline V gene. The CDR3 totals 16 residues. V lost 1 base, J lost 1 base, and 12 bases lay in between. The CDR3 spells CASSLDSGARTDTQYF. CDR3 coding DNA: TGTGCCAGCAGCTTAGACTCGGGAGCCCGCACAGATACGCAGTATTTT.

This clone has a count of ten or more. This chain connects TRBV2 to TRBJ2-7; 9 positions agree with TRBD1. Germline assignment: CDR1 SNHLY and CDR2 FYNNEI. The J segment lost 0 bases and the V segment lost 9 bases, leaving 6 bases of the junction unmatched. The CDR3 length is 14 residues. The CDR3 protein is CASQGGQGSYEQYF. Written as DNA, the CDR3 is TGTGCCAGTCAAGGGGGACAGGGCTCCTACGAGCAGTACTTC.